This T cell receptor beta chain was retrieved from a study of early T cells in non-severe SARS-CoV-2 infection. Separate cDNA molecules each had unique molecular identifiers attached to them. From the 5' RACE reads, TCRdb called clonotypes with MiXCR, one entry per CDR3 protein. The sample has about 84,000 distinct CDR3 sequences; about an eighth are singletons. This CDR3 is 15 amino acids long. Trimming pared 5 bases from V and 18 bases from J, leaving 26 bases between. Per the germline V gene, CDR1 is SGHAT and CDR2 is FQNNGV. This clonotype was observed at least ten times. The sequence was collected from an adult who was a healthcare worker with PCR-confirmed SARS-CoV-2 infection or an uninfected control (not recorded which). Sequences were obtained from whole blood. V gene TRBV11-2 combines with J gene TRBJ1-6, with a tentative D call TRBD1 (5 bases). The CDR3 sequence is CASSIGVTGPFLSHF. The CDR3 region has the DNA TGTGCCAGCAGCATAGGAGTAACGGGACCCTTTCTTTCCCACTTT.